This is a list of T cell receptor beta chains from one sample in a study of PD-L1 blockade in urothelial cancer. Produced via immunoSEQ multiplex PCR; TCRdb's table is partial and in-frame only. This table has some 120,000 clones, roughly 90% appearing once. Source: PBMCs, taken around atezolizumab (anti-PD-L1) treatment. The origin of the receptors is a man between 60 and 75 years old with urothelial cancer. Each CDR3 is given with its conserved first and last residue. The D gene is left open where the match is weak. The size of a clone is reported for some rows only, either as once, few or many, or as a class for expanded clones.

TRBV7-9	.	TRBJ2-1	TRBD2	CASSLRLAGDNEQFF	TGTGCCAGCAGCTTAAGACTAGCGGGAGATAATGAGCAGTTCTTC
TRBV6-1	.	TRBJ2-1	.	CASRLAETYNEQFF	TGTGCCAGCAGGCTTGCGGAGACCTACAATGAGCAGTTCTTC
TRBV11-2	.	TRBJ2-1	TRBD2	CASSLSSGYNNEQFF	TGTGCCAGCAGCTTAAGTAGCGGGTATAACAATGAGCAGTTCTTC
TRBV5-1	.	TRBJ2-5	TRBD2	CASSPGLAVRETQYF	TGCGCCAGCAGCCCCGGACTAGCAGTCCGTGAGACCCAGTACTTC
TRBV6-5	.	TRBJ2-5	TRBD1	CASRGTGVGAQYF	TGTGCCAGCAGGGGGACAGGGGTGGGGGCCCAGTACTTC
TRBV6-6	.	TRBJ2-4	TRBD1	CASSRQGGVQYF	TGTGCCAGCAGTCGACAGGGGGGAGTTCAGTACTTC
TRBV5-4	once	TRBJ1-2	.	CASSLGQLYGYTF	TGTGCCAGCAGCTTGGGACAGCTCTATGGCTACACCTTC
TRBV7-2	once	TRBJ1-5	.	CASSLVSAQGQPQHF	TGTGCCAGCAGCTTAGTCTCTGCGCAGGGTCAGCCCCAGCATTTT
TRBV4-1	.	TRBJ2-3	TRBD1	CASSQADRGLADTQYF	TGCGCCAGCAGCCAAGCGGACAGGGGCTTAGCAGATACGCAGTATTTT
TRBV5-1	.	TRBJ2-2	.	CASSPMTVDRGELFF	TGCGCCAGCAGCCCGATGACAGTCGATAGGGGGGAGCTGTTTTTT
TRBV19	.	TRBJ2-4	.	CASSTNSYVIQYF	TGTGCCAGTAGTACGAACAGTTATGTCATTCAGTACTTC
TRBV7-2	.	TRBJ1-1	TRBD1	CASSPGQGALMEAFF	TGTGCCAGCAGCCCGGGACAGGGGGCTTTAATGGAAGCTTTCTTT
TRBV5-1	.	TRBJ1-1	.	CASSHRDTEAFF	TGCGCCAGCAGCCACCGGGACACTGAAGCTTTCTTT
TRBV5-1	.	TRBJ1-5	.	CASSLNAEQPQHF	TGCGCCAGCAGCTTGAATGCGGAACAGCCCCAGCATTTT
TRBV29-1	once	TRBJ2-3	TRBD1	CSVEQGAPDTQYF	TGCAGCGTGGAACAGGGGGCCCCAGATACGCAGTATTTT
TRBV19	.	TRBJ2-2	TRBD1	CASSMTGTVKELFF	TGTGCCAGTAGTATGACAGGGACCGTGAAGGAGCTGTTTTTT
TRBV9	.	TRBJ2-5	.	CASSVGGPTWETQYF	TGTGCCAGCAGCGTTGGGGGCCCGACGTGGGAGACCCAGTACTTC
TRBV29-1	few	TRBJ2-7	.	CSVGQNYEQYF	TGCAGCGTAGGACAGAACTACGAGCAGTACTTC
TRBV7-9	.	TRBJ2-7	TRBD2	CASSLGLANEQYF	TGTGCCAGCAGCTTGGGACTAGCGAACGAGCAGTACTTC
TRBV5-1	.	TRBJ2-7	.	CASSLGGEQYF	TGCGCCAGCAGCTTGGGCGGCGAGCAGTACTTC
TRBV2	once	TRBJ2-2	TRBD2	CASSGLAGENTGELFF	TGTGCCAGCAGTGGGCTAGCGGGAGAGAACACCGGGGAGCTGTTTTTT
TRBV11-2	.	TRBJ1-5	.	CASSRNPGTPDSNQPQHF	TGTGCCAGCAGCAGAAATCCCGGGACACCTGATAGCAATCAGCCCCAGCATTTT
TRBV19	.	TRBJ2-7	TRBD2	CASSIVASGSVYEQYF	TGTGCCAGTAGTATAGTCGCTAGCGGGAGCGTCTACGAGCAGTACTTC
TRBV28	.	TRBJ1-5	TRBD1	CASGPRAGGQPQHF	TGTGCCAGCGGGCCGAGGGCAGGGGGCCAGCCCCAGCATTTT
TRBV7-2	.	TRBJ1-4	.	CASSLVGSGSEKLFF	TGTGCCAGCAGCTTAGTGGGATCGGGGAGTGAAAAACTGTTTTTT
TRBV14	.	TRBJ2-3	TRBD1	CASSQGDRGNTQYF	TGTGCCAGCAGCCAAGGGGACAGGGGAAATACGCAGTATTTT
TRBV15	.	TRBJ2-5	TRBD2	CATSSIRGLAEETQYF	TGTGCCACCAGCAGCATACGGGGACTAGCGGAAGAGACCCAGTACTTC
TRBV11-3	.	TRBJ1-2	.	CASSRTGDDYGYTF	TGTGCCAGCAGCCGGACGGGGGATGACTATGGCTACACCTTC
TRBV2	.	TRBJ1-3	.	CASRRQGDGNTIYF	TGTGCCAGCAGGCGGCAGGGCGACGGAAACACCATATATTTT
TRBV28	.	TRBJ2-7	TRBD1	CASSSGQLYEQYF	TGTGCCAGCAGTTCGGGACAGCTCTACGAGCAGTACTTC
TRBV25-1	few	TRBJ2-7	.	CASSEGTGETYEQYF	TGTGCCAGCAGTGAAGGGACGGGAGAAACCTACGAGCAGTACTTC
TRBV19	.	TRBJ1-1	.	CATTPRSSQNTEAFF	TGTGCCACCACCCCCCGGTCGTCCCAGAACACTGAAGCTTTCTTT
TRBV7-3	.	TRBJ2-5	TRBD2	CASSLSSGSDKTQYF	TGTGCCAGCAGCTTAAGTAGCGGGAGTGACAAGACCCAGTACTTC
TRBV6-1	few	TRBJ2-5	TRBD2	CASSDSGGKTQYF	TGTGCCAGCAGTGATAGCGGGGGAAAGACCCAGTACTTC
TRBV5-1	few	TRBJ1-1	.	CASSSTAMNTEAFF	TGCGCCAGCAGCTCGACAGCTATGAACACTGAAGCTTTCTTT
TRBV10-3	.	TRBJ1-1	.	CAIKGSGIEAFF	TGTGCCATCAAAGGGTCCGGGATTGAAGCTTTCTTT
TRBV5-1	.	TRBJ2-3	TRBD2	CASSSHGTSGITDTQYF	TGCGCCAGCAGCTCCCACGGGACTAGCGGGATTACAGATACGCAGTATTTT
TRBV7-3	.	TRBJ2-5	.	CASSQGNQETQYF	TGTGCCAGCAGCCAGGGGAACCAAGAGACCCAGTACTTC
TRBV2	.	TRBJ2-7	.	CASIRVGEQYF	TGTGCCAGCATCAGGGTGGGAGAGCAGTACTTC
TRBV19	.	TRBJ2-7	.	CASSIRGAAIYEQYF	TGTGCCAGTAGTATACGGGGGGCTGCAATCTACGAGCAGTACTTC